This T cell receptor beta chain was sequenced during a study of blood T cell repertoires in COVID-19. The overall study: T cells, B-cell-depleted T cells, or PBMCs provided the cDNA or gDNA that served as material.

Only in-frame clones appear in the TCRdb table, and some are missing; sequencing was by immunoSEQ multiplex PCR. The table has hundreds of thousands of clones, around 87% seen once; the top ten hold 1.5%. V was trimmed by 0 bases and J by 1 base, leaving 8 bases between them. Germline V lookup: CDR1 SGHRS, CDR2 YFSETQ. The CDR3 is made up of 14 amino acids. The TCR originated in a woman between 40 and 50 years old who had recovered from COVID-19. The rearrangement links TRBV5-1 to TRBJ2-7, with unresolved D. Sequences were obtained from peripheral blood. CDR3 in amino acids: CASSLAPVSYEQYF. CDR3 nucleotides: TGCGCCAGCAGCTTGGCCCCAGTTTCCTACGAGCAGTACTTC.